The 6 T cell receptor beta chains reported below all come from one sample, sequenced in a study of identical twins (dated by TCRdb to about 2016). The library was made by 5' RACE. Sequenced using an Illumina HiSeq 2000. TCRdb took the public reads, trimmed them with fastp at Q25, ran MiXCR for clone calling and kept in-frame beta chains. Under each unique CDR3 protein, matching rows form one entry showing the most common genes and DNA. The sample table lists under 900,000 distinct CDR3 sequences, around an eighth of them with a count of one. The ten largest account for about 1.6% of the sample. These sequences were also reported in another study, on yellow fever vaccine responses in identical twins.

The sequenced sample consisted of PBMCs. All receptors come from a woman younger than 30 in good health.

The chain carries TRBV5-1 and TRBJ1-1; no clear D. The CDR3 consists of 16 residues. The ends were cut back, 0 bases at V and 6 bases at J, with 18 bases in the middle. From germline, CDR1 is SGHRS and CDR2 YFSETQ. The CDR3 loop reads CASSLGVSGWDSEAFF. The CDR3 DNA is TGCGCCAGCAGCTTGGGCGTAAGCGGGTGGGATTCTGAAGCTTTCTTT.

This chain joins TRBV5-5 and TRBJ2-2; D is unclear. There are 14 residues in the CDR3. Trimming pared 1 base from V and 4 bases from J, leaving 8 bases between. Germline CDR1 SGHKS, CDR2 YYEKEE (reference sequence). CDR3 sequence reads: CASSLFSSTGELFF. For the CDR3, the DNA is TGTGCCAGCAGCTTGTTTTCTTCCACCGGGGAGCTGTTTTTT.

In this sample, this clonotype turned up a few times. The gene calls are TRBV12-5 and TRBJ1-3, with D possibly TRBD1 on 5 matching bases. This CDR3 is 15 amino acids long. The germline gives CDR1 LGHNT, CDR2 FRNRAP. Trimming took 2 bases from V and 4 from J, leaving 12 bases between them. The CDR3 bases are TGTGCTAGTGGTTTGTCACGGACATACGGAAACACCATATATTTT. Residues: CASGLSRTYGNTIYF.

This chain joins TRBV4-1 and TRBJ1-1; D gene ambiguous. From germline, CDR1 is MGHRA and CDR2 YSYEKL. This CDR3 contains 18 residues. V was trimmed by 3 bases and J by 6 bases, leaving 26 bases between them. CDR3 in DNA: TGCGCCAGCAGCCAGACACTGGTGAACCGGGAATCATATCCTGAAGCTTTCTTT. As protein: CASSQTLVNRESYPEAFF.

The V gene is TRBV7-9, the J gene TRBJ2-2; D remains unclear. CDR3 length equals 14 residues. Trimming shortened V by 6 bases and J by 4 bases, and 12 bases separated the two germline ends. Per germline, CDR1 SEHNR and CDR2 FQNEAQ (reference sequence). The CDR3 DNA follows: TGTGCCAGCAGAAAGGATGTTCCCACCGGGGAGCTGTTTTTT. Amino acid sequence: CASRKDVPTGELFF.

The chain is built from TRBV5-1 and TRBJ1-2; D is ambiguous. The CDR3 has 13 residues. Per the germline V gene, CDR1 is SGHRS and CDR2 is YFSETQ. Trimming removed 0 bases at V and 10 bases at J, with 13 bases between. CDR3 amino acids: CASSLGQEVDYTF. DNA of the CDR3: TGCGCCAGCAGCTTGGGTCAGGAGGTTGACTACACCTTC.